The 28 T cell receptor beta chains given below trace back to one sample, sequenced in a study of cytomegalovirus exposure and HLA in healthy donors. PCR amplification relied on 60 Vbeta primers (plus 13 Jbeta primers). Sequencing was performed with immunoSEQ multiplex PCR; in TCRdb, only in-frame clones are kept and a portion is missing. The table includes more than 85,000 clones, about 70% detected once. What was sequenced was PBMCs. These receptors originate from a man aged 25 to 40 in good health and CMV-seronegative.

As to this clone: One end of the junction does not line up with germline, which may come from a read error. The CDR3 DNA sequence: TGTGCCAGCGGCCAGTGGGGGCGCTCCGACGAGCAGTACTTC. This sequence encodes CASGQWGRSDEQYF. The chain couples TRBV2 to TRBJ2-7; possible D gene TRBD1, 6 bases. Germline CDR1 is SNHLY and CDR2 is FYNNEI. CDR3 length equals 14 residues.

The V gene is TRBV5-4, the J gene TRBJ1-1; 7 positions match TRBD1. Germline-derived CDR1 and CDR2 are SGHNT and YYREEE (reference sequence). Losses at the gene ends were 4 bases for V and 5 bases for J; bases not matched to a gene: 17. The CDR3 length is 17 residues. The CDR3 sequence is CASSLGSGAGQRTEAFF. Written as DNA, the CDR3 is TGTGCCAGCAGCCTGGGATCCGGGGCGGGACAGAGAACTGAAGCTTTCTTT.

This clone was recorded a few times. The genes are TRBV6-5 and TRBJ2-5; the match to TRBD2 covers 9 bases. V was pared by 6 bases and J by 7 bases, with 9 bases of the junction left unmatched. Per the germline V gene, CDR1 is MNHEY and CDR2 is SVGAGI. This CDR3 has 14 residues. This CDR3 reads CASSPPGLARTQYF. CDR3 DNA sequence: TGTGCCAGCAGCCCTCCGGGACTAGCACGGACCCAGTACTTC.

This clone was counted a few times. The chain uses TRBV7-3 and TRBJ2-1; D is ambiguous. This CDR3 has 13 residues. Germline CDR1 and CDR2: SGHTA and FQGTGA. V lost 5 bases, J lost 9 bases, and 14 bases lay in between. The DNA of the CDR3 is TGTGCCAGCAGCACCCCTCCCATTAGTGAGCAGTTCTTC. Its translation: CASSTPPISEQFF.

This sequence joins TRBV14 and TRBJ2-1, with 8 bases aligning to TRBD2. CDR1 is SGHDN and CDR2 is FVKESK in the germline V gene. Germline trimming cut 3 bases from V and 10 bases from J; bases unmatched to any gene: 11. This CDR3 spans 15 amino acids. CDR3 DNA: TGTGCCAGCAGCCAGCTTTCGGGAGGGCCCAACGAGCAGTTCTTC. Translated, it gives CASSQLSGGPNEQFF.

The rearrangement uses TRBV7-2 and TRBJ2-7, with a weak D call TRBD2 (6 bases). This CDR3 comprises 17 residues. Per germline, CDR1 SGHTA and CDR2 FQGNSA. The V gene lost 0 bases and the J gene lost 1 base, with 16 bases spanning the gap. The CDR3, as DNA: TGTGCCAGCAGCTTAGCGTATTCGGCGGGGATGTCCTACGAGCAGTACTTC. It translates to CASSLAYSAGMSYEQYF.

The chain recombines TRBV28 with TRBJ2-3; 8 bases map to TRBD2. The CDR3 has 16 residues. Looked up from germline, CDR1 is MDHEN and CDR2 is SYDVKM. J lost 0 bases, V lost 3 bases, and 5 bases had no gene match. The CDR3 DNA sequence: TGTGCCAGCAGTTTCGGGGGGGCGGCTAGCACAGATACGCAGTATTTT. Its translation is CASSFGGAASTDTQYF. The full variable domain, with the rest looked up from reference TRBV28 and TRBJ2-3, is DVKVTQSSRYLVKRTGEKVFLECVQDMDHENMFWYRQDPGLGLRLIYFSYDVKMKEKGDIPEGYSVSREKKERFSLILESASTNQTSMYLCASSFGGAASTDTQYFGPGTRLTVL.

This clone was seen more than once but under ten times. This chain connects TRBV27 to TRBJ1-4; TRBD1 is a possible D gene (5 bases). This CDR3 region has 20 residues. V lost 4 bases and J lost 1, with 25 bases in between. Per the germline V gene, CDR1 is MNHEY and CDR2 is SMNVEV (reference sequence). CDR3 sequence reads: CASSSGGVGPSRGTNEKLFF. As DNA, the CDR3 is TGTGCCAGCAGTTCCGGGGGTGTAGGACCCTCGAGAGGAACTAATGAAAAACTGTTTTTT.

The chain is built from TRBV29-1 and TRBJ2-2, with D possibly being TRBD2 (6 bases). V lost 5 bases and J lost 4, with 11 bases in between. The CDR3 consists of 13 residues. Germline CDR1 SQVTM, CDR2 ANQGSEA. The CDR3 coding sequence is TGCAGCGTTCGGAGGGCCGCCACCGGGGAGCTGTTTTTT. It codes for CSVRRAATGELFF.

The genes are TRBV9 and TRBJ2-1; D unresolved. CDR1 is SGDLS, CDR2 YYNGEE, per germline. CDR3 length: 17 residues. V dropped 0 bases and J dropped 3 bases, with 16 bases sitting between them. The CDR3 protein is CASSVGGSRTVYNEQFF. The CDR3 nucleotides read TGTGCCAGCAGCGTAGGAGGTAGCCGAACGGTCTACAATGAGCAGTTCTTC.

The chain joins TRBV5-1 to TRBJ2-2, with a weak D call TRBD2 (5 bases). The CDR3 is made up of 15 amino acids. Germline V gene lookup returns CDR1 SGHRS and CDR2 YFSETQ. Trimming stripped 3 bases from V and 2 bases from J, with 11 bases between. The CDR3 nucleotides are TGCGCCAGCAGCTACGGAGGACCTAACACCGGGGAGCTGTTTTTT. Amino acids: CASSYGGPNTGELFF.

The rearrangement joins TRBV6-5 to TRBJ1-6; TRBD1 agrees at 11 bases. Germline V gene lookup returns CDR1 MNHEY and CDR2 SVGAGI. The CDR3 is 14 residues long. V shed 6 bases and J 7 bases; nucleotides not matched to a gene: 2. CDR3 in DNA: TGTGCCAGCAGGGGACAGGGGGGAAATTCACCCCTCCACTTT. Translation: CASRGQGGNSPLHF.

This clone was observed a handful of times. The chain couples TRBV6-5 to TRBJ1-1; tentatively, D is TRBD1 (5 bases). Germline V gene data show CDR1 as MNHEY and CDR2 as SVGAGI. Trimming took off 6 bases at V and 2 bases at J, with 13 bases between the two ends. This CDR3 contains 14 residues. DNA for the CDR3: TGTGCCAGCAGGCTCCACGGGACTAACACTGAAGCTTTCTTT. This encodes CASRLHGTNTEAFF.

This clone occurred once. This CDR3 is CASSATSGETQYF. The CDR3 coding sequence is TGTGCCAGCAGCGCGACTAGCGGTGAGACCCAGTACTTC. The rearrangement uses TRBV7-2 and TRBJ2-5, with 9 bases aligning to TRBD2. Germline values: CDR1 SGHTA, CDR2 FQGNSA. This CDR3 has 13 amino acids. J was trimmed by 5 bases and V by 5 bases; bases with no gene match: 3.

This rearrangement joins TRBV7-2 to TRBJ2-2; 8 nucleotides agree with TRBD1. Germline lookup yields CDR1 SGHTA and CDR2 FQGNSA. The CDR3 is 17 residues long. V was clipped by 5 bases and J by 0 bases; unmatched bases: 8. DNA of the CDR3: TGTGCCAGCAGCGCAAATGACAGGGGACCGAACACCGGGGAGCTGTTTTTT. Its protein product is CASSANDRGPNTGELFF. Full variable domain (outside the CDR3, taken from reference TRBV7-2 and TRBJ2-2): GAGVSQSPSNKVTEKGKDVELRCDPISGHTALYWYRQSLGQGLEFLIYFQGNSAPDKSGLPSDRFSAERTGGSVSTLTIQRTQQEDSAVYLCASSANDRGPNTGELFFGEGSRLTVL.

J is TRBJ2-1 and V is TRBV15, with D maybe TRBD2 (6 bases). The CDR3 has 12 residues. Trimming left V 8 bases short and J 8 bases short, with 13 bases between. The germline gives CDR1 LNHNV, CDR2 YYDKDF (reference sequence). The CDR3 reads CATGSGVDEQFF. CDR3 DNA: TGTGCCACCGGTTCGGGGGTTGATGAGCAGTTCTTC. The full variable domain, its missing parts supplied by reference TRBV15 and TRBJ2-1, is DAMVIQNPRYQVTQFGKPVTLSCSQTLNHNVMYWYQQKSSQAPKLLFHYYDKDFNNEADTPDNFQSRRPNTSFCFLDIRSPGLGDTAMYLCATGSGVDEQFFGPGTRLTVL.

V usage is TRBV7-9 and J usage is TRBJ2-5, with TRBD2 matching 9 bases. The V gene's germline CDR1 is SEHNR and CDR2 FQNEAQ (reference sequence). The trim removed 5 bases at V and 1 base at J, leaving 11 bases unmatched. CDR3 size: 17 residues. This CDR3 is CASSGGVSSGGQETQYF. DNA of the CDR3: TGTGCCAGCAGCGGGGGGGTTAGTAGCGGGGGCCAAGAGACCCAGTACTTC.

The CDR3 nucleotides read TGTGCCAGCAGCTCATACTATGGCTACACCTTC. Its protein is CASSSYYGYTF. The chain recombines TRBV7-2 with TRBJ1-2; no reliable D call. Germline CDR1 and CDR2: SGHTA and FQGNSA. V was cut by 4 bases and J by 3 bases, with 3 bases left in between. This CDR3 comprises 11 residues. The full variable domain, in which reference TRBV7-2 and TRBJ1-2 provide the parts outside the CDR3, is GAGVSQSPSNKVTEKGKDVELRCDPISGHTALYWYRQSLGQGLEFLIYFQGNSAPDKSGLPSDRFSAERTGGSVSTLTIQRTQQEDSAVYLCASSSYYGYTFGSGTRLTVV.

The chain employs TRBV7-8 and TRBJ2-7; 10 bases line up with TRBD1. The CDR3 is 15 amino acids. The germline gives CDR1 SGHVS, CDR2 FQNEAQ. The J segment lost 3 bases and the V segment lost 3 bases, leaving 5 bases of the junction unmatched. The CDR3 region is CASSLGGQGGYEQYF. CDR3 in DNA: TGTGCCAGCAGCTTGGGCGGACAGGGGGGCTACGAGCAGTACTTC.

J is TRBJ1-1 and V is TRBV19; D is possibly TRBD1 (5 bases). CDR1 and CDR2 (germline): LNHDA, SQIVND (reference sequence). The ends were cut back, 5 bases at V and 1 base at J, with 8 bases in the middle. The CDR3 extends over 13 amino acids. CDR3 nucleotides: TGTGCCAGTAGTCGCCAGGGGAACACTGAAGCTTTCTTT. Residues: CASSRQGNTEAFF.

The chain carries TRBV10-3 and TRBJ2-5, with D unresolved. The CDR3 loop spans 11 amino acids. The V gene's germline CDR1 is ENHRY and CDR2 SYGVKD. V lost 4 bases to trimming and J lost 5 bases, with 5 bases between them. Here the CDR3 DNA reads TGTGCCATCAGTGCCAGGGAGACCCAGTACTTC. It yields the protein CAISARETQYF.

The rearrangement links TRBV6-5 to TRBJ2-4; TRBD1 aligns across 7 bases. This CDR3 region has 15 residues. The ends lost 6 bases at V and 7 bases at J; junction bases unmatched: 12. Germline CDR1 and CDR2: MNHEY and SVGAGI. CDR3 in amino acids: CASSLTGEPRNIQYF. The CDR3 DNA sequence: TGTGCCAGCAGCCTAACAGGGGAGCCCAGGAACATTCAGTACTTC.

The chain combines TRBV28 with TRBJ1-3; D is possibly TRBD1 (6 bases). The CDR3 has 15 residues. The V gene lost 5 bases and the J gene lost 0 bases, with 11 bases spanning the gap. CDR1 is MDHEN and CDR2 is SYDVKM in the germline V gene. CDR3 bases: TGTGCCAGCAGTACCGGGACAAACTCTGGAAACACCATATATTTT. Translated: CASSTGTNSGNTIYF.

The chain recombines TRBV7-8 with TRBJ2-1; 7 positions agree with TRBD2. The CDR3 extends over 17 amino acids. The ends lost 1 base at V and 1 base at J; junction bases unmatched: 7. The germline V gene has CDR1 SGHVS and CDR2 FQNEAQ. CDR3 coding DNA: TGTGCCAGCAGCTTAGAGGCCGGGGGGTATTCCTACAATGAGCAGTTCTTC. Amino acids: CASSLEAGGYSYNEQFF.

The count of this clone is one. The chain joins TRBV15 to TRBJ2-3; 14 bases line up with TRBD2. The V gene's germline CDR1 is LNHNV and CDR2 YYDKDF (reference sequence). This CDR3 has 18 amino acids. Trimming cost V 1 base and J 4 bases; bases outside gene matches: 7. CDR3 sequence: CATSRASRLAGGADTQYF. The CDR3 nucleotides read TGTGCCACCAGCAGAGCCTCCCGACTAGCGGGAGGGGCAGATACGCAGTATTTT.

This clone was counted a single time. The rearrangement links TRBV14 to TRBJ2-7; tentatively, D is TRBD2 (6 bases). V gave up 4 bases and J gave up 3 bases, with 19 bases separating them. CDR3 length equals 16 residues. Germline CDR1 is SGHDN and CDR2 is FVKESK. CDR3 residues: CASSLRMSGTDYEQYF. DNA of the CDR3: TGTGCCAGCAGCCTAAGGATGTCAGGGACTGACTACGAGCAGTACTTC.

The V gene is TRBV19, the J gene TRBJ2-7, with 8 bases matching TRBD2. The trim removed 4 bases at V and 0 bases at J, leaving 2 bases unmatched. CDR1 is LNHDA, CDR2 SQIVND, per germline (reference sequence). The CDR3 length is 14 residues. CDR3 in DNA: TGTGCCAGTAGTAAGAGCGGGGGCTCCTACGAGCAGTACTTC. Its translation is CASSKSGGSYEQYF.

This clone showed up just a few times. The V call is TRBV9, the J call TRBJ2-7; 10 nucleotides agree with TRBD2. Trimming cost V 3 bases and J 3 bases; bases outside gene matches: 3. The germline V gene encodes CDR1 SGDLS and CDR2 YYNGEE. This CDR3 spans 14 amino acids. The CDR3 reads CASSASGRSYEQYF. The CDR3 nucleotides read TGTGCCAGCAGCGCTAGCGGGAGAAGCTACGAGCAGTACTTC.